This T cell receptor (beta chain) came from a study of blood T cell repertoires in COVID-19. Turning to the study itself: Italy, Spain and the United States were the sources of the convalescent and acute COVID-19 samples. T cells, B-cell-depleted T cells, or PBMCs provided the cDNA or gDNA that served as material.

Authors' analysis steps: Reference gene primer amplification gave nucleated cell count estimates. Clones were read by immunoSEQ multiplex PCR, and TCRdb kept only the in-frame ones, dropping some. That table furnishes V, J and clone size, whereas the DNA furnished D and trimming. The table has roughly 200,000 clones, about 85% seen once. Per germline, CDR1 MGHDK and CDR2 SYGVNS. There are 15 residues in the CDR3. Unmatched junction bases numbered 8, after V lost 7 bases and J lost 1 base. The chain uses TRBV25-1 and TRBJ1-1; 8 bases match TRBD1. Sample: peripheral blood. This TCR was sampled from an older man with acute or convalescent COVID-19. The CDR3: CASTSSTGANTEAFF. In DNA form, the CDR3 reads TGTGCCAGCACCTCCTCGACAGGGGCGAACACTGAAGCTTTCTTT. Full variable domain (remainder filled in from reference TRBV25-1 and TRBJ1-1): EADIYQTPRYLVIGTGKKITLECSQTMGHDKMYWYQQDPGMELHLIHYSYGVNSTEKGDLSSESTVSRIRTEHFPLTLESARPSHTSQYLCASTSSTGANTEAFFGQGTRLTVV.